This TCR beta chain originates from a study of blood T cells in healthy people across ages. The overall study: Template switching captured about one barcoded beta molecule per two T cells.

The authors ran a second PCR of roughly 6 to 11 cycles using a sample-barcoded 5' primer and a J-beta primer mix. Each cDNA molecule was tagged by a template-switch adaptor that had 12 random nucleotides. TCRdb processed the 5' RACE reads anew with MiXCR; each CDR3 protein has one entry. The data hold over 700,000 distinct CDR3 sequences, with around half observed a single time. This clonotype has just a few counts. Trimming removed 5 bases from V and 2 bases from J, with 13 bases in between. The CDR3 covers 13 residues. Germline V gene sequence: CDR1 SQVTM, CDR2 ANQGSEA. This receptor was taken from a man at least 80 years old in good health. The chain joins TRBV29-1 to TRBJ2-7; D uncertain. Sequenced: blood. The CDR3 here is CSVSRPGAYEQYF. The DNA for the CDR3 is TGCAGCGTTAGTCGGCCGGGCGCCTACGAGCAGTACTTC.